A selection of T cell receptor beta chains follows, all from one sample in a study of blood T cell repertoires in COVID-19. This table comes from immunoSEQ multiplex PCR, and its TCRdb copy is limited to in-frame clones, with some not included. The sample has over 250,000 clones; approximately 91% are singletons. The specimen sequenced was peripheral blood. The source of these receptors is a woman aged 25-40 years with acute or convalescent COVID-19. Both conserved end residues are part of each CDR3. A D gene is named only where the DNA matches it firmly. The size of a clone is reported for some rows only, either as once, few or many, or as a class for expanded clones.

D gene	clone size	V gene	J gene	CDR3 DNA	CDR3 protein
NA	NA	TRBV19	TRBJ1-5	TGTGCCAGTAGTACTACAGGTGCCAATCAGCCCCAGCATTTT	CASSTTGANQPQHF
TRBD2	few	TRBV3-1/TRBV3-2	TRBJ2-5	TGTGCCAGCAGCCAAGGCCGACTAGCGGGAGGAGAGACCCAGTACTTC	CASSQGRLAGGETQYF
NA	NA	TRBV20-1	TRBJ2-5	TGCAGTGCTAGTACCCCCCGGGGGAAGCAAGAGACCCAGTACTTC	CSASTPRGKQETQYF
TRBD1	NA	TRBV7-2	TRBJ2-1	TGTGCCAGCAGTTACAGACAGGGGTCCTACAATGAGCAGTTCTTC	CASSYRQGSYNEQFF
TRBD1	NA	TRBV19	TRBJ1-5	TGTGCCAGTAGTCCCGACAGGGCGGTTCAGCCCCAGCATTTT	CASSPDRAVQPQHF
NA	NA	TRBV12-3/TRBV12-4	TRBJ2-2	TGTGCCAGCAGTAGGGGGACCGGGGAGCTGTTTTTT	CASSRGTGELFF
TRBD2	few	TRBV7-9	TRBJ2-1	TGTGCCAGCAGCTATCGACTAGCGGGGAGCAATGAGCAGTTCTTC	CASSYRLAGSNEQFF
NA	NA	TRBV10-3	TRBJ2-5	TGTGCCAGCGGGACCGGGATACAAGAGACCCAGTACTTC	CASGTGIQETQYF
NA	NA	TRBV7-8	TRBJ1-5	TGTGCCAGCAGCTTAGCCGGGAATCGCAATCAGCCCCAGCATTTT	CASSLAGNRNQPQHF
TRBD2	NA	TRBV5-1	TRBJ2-1	TGCGCCAGCAGCATAGCGGGAGGGCCCCACAATGAGCAGTTCTTC	CASSIAGGPHNEQFF
NA	NA	TRBV7-2	TRBJ2-7	TGTGCCAGCAGCACCGCTAGCACCTCCTACGAGCAGTACTTC	CASSTASTSYEQYF
TRBD2	NA	TRBV5-4	TRBJ2-3	TGTGCCAGCAGCCCAGTAGCGGGAGGCCTCATAGGCACAGATACGCAGTATTTT	CASSPVAGGLIGTDTQYF
TRBD1	NA	TRBV25-1	TRBJ2-3	TGTGCCAGCACCGCCCCGGGACAGGGAGAGGCAGATACGCAGTATTTT	CASTAPGQGEADTQYF
TRBD2	NA	TRBV7-2	TRBJ2-7	TGTGCCAGCAGCTTAGCCGGGACTAGCGGGACGTACTACGAGCAGTACTTC	CASSLAGTSGTYYEQYF
NA	NA	TRBV14	TRBJ1-6	TGTGCCAGCAGCCAAGAGCGGCTGGATAATTCACCCCTCCACTTT	CASSQERLDNSPLHF
NA	NA	TRBV21-1	TRBJ1-5	TGTGCCAGCAGCAGCCCGCAAGGAGGAAGCAATCAGCCCCAGCATTTT	CASSSPQGGSNQPQHF
NA	NA	TRBV29-1	TRBJ1-1	TGCAGCGCCAAGGGGGGGATCCGGGACACTGAAGCTTTCTTT	CSAKGGIRDTEAFF
TRBD2	few	TRBV11-2	TRBJ2-7	TGTGCCAGCAGCTTCGGACTAGCGGGAGTAAACGAGCAGTACTTC	CASSFGLAGVNEQYF
TRBD2	NA	TRBV2	TRBJ2-7	TGTGCCAGCAGCTCAGGGACTAGCCCGACCTACGAGCAGTACTTC	CASSSGTSPTYEQYF
NA	NA	TRBV7-3	TRBJ1-4	TGTGCCAGCGCCAGACGGGGAGGAACTAATGAAAAACTGTTTTTT	CASARRGGTNEKLFF
TRBD1	NA	TRBV6-5	TRBJ1-2	TGTGCCAGCAGTTCCCCGGACAGGGTAACCTATGGCTACACCTTC	CASSSPDRVTYGYTF
TRBD2	NA	TRBV9	TRBJ2-1	TGTGCCAGCAGCTTCGGACTAGCGGGGTCCTACAATGAGCAGTTCTTC	CASSFGLAGSYNEQFF
NA	NA	TRBV28	TRBJ1-2	TGTGCCCTGCGGGGGAGCACTGGCTATGGCTACACCTTC	CALRGSTGYGYTF
TRBD1	NA	TRBV29-1	TRBJ1-2	TGCAGCGTTCGTGGTTTGGGGGGTACTAACGCAACAGGGGACTATGGCTACACCTTC	CSVRGLGGTNATGDYGYTF
TRBD2	NA	TRBV5-4	TRBJ2-5	TGTGCCAGCAGCCCCCCAATCACAAAGCGGGAAGGGGAGACCCAGTACTTC	CASSPPITKREGETQYF
NA	NA	TRBV25-1	TRBJ1-1	TGTGCCAGCAGTGAAACCTTCCCGGTGAACACTGAAGCTTTCTTT	CASSETFPVNTEAFF
NA	NA	TRBV18	TRBJ1-3	TGTGCCAGCTCATCGCGGGATATCTCTGGAAACACCATATATTTT	CASSSRDISGNTIYF
NA	NA	TRBV19	TRBJ2-3	TGTGCCAGTAGATGGACTAGCACAGATACGCAGTATTTT	CASRWTSTDTQYF
NA	NA	TRBV5-6	TRBJ2-5	TGTGCCAGCCTCCAGGCAGACCAGTACCAAGAGACCCAGTACTTC	CASLQADQYQETQYF
NA	NA	TRBV18	TRBJ2-7	TGTGCCAGCTCACCGAGGACAGAGACCTACGAGCAGTACTTC	CASSPRTETYEQYF
TRBD2	NA	TRBV13	TRBJ2-5	TGTGCCAGCAGCCAAGGACTAGCGGGAGGTCGAAATGGGGAGACCCAGTACTTC	CASSQGLAGGRNGETQYF
NA	NA	TRBV7-8	TRBJ2-7	TGTGCCAGCACCCGGCGAGCGGGCGAGCAGTACTTC	CASTRRAGEQYF
TRBD1	NA	TRBV5-4	TRBJ1-2	TGTGCCAGCACCTTTGAGGGACAGGGCTTGTATGGCTACACCTTC	CASTFEGQGLYGYTF
NA	NA	TRBV4-3	TRBJ2-1	TGCGCCAGCAGCCAAAGTTCCGGTTCCTACAATGAGCAGTTCTTC	CASSQSSGSYNEQFF
NA	few	TRBV10-3	TRBJ1-3	TGTGCCATCAGCTCCACAGGAGGGTCTGGAAACACCATATATTTT	CAISSTGGSGNTIYF
NA	NA	TRBV14	TRBJ1-1	TGTGCCAGCAGCCAAGTCAGGGCTACTGAAGCTTTCTTT	CASSQVRATEAFF
TRBD1	NA	TRBV2	TRBJ2-1	TGTGCCAGCAGTGCGGGGCCAGGGGGTGGTTGGGGTGAGCAGTTCTTC	CASSAGPGGGWGEQFF
TRBD2	NA	TRBV6-5	TRBJ2-1	TGTGCCAGCAGTTACTCCGGCGGGGGGGCCTACAATGAGCAGTTCTTC	CASSYSGGGAYNEQFF
NA	NA	TRBV27	TRBJ2-1	TGTGCCAGCAGTTTAATCGCGGTCCGCGATTCCTACAATGAGCAGTTCTTC	CASSLIAVRDSYNEQFF
TRBD2	once	TRBV29-1	TRBJ2-1	TGCAGCGTATCTAGCGGGGACTACAATGAGCAGTTCTTC	CSVSSGDYNEQFF